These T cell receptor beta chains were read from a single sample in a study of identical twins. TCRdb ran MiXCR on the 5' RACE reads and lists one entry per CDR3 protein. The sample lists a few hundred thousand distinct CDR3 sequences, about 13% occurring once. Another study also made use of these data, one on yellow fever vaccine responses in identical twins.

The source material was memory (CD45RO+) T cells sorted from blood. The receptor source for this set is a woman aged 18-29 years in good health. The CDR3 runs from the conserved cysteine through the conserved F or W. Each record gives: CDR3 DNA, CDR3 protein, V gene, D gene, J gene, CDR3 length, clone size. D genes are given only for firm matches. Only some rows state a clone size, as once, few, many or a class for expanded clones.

CDR3 DNA: TGTGCCAGCAAAAATTTCGGAGTGAACACTGAAGCTTTCTTT; CDR3 protein: CASKNFGVNTEAFF; V gene: TRBV28; D gene: NA; J gene: TRBJ1-1; CDR3 length: 14; clone size: many
CDR3 DNA: TGTGCCAGCAGTGAATTATCGCCAGGGGGCTATAGCACAGATACGCAGTATTTT; CDR3 protein: CASSELSPGGYSTDTQYF; V gene: TRBV2; D gene: TRBD1; J gene: TRBJ2-3; CDR3 length: 18; clone size: few
CDR3 DNA: TGTGCCAGTAGTATGCCTAGCGGGGGGACAGATACGCAGTATTTT; CDR3 protein: CASSMPSGGTDTQYF; V gene: TRBV19; D gene: TRBD2; J gene: TRBJ2-3; CDR3 length: 15; clone size: NA
CDR3 DNA: TGTGCCAGCAGCCATTACATTGGCCTCGGAAATGAGCAGTTCTTC; CDR3 protein: CASSHYIGLGNEQFF; V gene: TRBV7-6; D gene: NA; J gene: TRBJ2-1; CDR3 length: 15; clone size: NA
CDR3 DNA: TGTGCCAGCAGTTCGGGACGGTACAATGAGCAGTTCTTC; CDR3 protein: CASSSGRYNEQFF; V gene: TRBV28; D gene: NA; J gene: TRBJ2-1; CDR3 length: 13; clone size: few
CDR3 DNA: TGTGCCAGCAGCTTTCCCCGGGACTTTAGCAACACCGGGGAGCTGTTTTTT; CDR3 protein: CASSFPRDFSNTGELFF; V gene: TRBV5-6; D gene: NA; J gene: TRBJ2-2; CDR3 length: 17; clone size: NA
CDR3 DNA: TGTGCCAGCAGTTTAGACCTTCGAACAACCTACAATGAGCAGTTCTTC; CDR3 protein: CASSLDLRTTYNEQFF; V gene: TRBV12-3/TRBV12-4; D gene: NA; J gene: TRBJ2-1; CDR3 length: 16; clone size: few
CDR3 DNA: TGTGCCAGCAGCTTAACTAGCGGGGTACCAGATACGCAGTATTTT; CDR3 protein: CASSLTSGVPDTQYF; V gene: TRBV7-9; D gene: TRBD2; J gene: TRBJ2-3; CDR3 length: 15; clone size: NA
CDR3 DNA: TGTGCCAGCAGTCCCCAAAGTTACGATTATGGTGAAGCTTTCTTT; CDR3 protein: CASSPQSYDYGEAFF; V gene: TRBV6-2/TRBV6-3; D gene: NA; J gene: TRBJ1-1; CDR3 length: 15; clone size: NA
CDR3 DNA: TGCGCCAGCAGCCAAGCTCAGCAAATACAGGGGTGGTCAACAGATACGCAGTATTTT; CDR3 protein: CASSQAQQIQGWSTDTQYF; V gene: TRBV4-3; D gene: TRBD1; J gene: TRBJ2-3; CDR3 length: 19; clone size: many
CDR3 DNA: TGTGCCAGCAGCCAAATCGGACAGGGGAACACTGAAGCTTTCTTT; CDR3 protein: CASSQIGQGNTEAFF; V gene: TRBV3-1; D gene: TRBD1; J gene: TRBJ1-1; CDR3 length: 15; clone size: NA
CDR3 DNA: TGCGCCAGCAGCTTCCTAACGAACACCGGGGAGCTGTTTTTT; CDR3 protein: CASSFLTNTGELFF; V gene: TRBV5-1; D gene: NA; J gene: TRBJ2-2; CDR3 length: 14; clone size: NA
CDR3 DNA: TGTGCCAGCAGTTACGACGTCAGGGTTTCCACCGGGGAGCTGTTTTTT; CDR3 protein: CASSYDVRVSTGELFF; V gene: TRBV6-5; D gene: NA; J gene: TRBJ2-2; CDR3 length: 16; clone size: few
CDR3 DNA: TGTGCCAGCAGTTTAGGTTCGGGAACCTACAATGAGCAGTTCTTC; CDR3 protein: CASSLGSGTYNEQFF; V gene: TRBV12-3/TRBV12-4; D gene: NA; J gene: TRBJ2-1; CDR3 length: 15; clone size: many
CDR3 DNA: TGTGCCAGCAGTTTATGGGGACAGGGGGGATACGAGCAGTACTTC; CDR3 protein: CASSLWGQGGYEQYF; V gene: TRBV28; D gene: TRBD1; J gene: TRBJ2-7; CDR3 length: 15; clone size: many
CDR3 DNA: TGTGCCAGCAGTGAAAATAGGGGGGTCCGGGGTGAAGCTTTCTTT; CDR3 protein: CASSENRGVRGEAFF; V gene: TRBV6-1; D gene: NA; J gene: TRBJ1-1; CDR3 length: 15; clone size: few
CDR3 DNA: TGCAGTGCTAGAGCTACTCTTGGGACGGGCGAGCAGTACTTC; CDR3 protein: CSARATLGTGEQYF; V gene: TRBV20-1; D gene: NA; J gene: TRBJ2-7; CDR3 length: 14; clone size: many
CDR3 DNA: TGCAGCGTTGGCGGGAGGGCCTCATATGAGCAGTTCTTC; CDR3 protein: CSVGGRASYEQFF; V gene: TRBV29-1; D gene: TRBD2; J gene: TRBJ2-1; CDR3 length: 13; clone size: few
CDR3 DNA: TGCAGCGTCGGGGACAGGGCGTCCTACAATGAGCAGTTCTTC; CDR3 protein: CSVGDRASYNEQFF; V gene: TRBV29-1; D gene: TRBD1; J gene: TRBJ2-1; CDR3 length: 14; clone size: few
CDR3 DNA: TGCAGTGCTAGAGACTGGAGGAACTACAATGAGCAGTTCTTC; CDR3 protein: CSARDWRNYNEQFF; V gene: TRBV20-1; D gene: NA; J gene: TRBJ2-1; CDR3 length: 14; clone size: many
CDR3 DNA: TGTGCCAGCAGTGAAGCGCCTGGCGGGACCTCCTACAATGAGCAGTTCTTC; CDR3 protein: CASSEAPGGTSYNEQFF; V gene: TRBV6-1; D gene: NA; J gene: TRBJ2-1; CDR3 length: 17; clone size: NA
CDR3 DNA: TGCGCCAGCAGCCAAGATCTATTAGAGACCCAGTACTTC; CDR3 protein: CASSQDLLETQYF; V gene: TRBV4-3; D gene: NA; J gene: TRBJ2-5; CDR3 length: 13; clone size: few
CDR3 DNA: TGTGCCTGGAGTGTTTCGTCGTATTCCGAGCAGTACTTC; CDR3 protein: CAWSVSSYSEQYF; V gene: TRBV30; D gene: NA; J gene: TRBJ2-7; CDR3 length: 13; clone size: few
CDR3 DNA: TGCAGTGCTAGAGATTTACATAAAAACTACAATGAGCAGTTCTTC; CDR3 protein: CSARDLHKNYNEQFF; V gene: TRBV20-1; D gene: NA; J gene: TRBJ2-1; CDR3 length: 15; clone size: NA
CDR3 DNA: TGCGCCAGCAGCTGGCAGGGGGACGGCTACACCTTC; CDR3 protein: CASSWQGDGYTF; V gene: TRBV5-1; D gene: TRBD1; J gene: TRBJ1-2; CDR3 length: 12; clone size: NA
CDR3 DNA: TGTGCCATCAGTGAGTCGGACAGCCTCCAAGAGACCCAGTACTTC; CDR3 protein: CAISESDSLQETQYF; V gene: TRBV10-3; D gene: NA; J gene: TRBJ2-5; CDR3 length: 15; clone size: few
CDR3 DNA: TGTGCCAGCAGTTTTGTACCTTCTAGCACAGATACGCAGTATTTT; CDR3 protein: CASSFVPSSTDTQYF; V gene: TRBV27; D gene: NA; J gene: TRBJ2-3; CDR3 length: 15; clone size: few
CDR3 DNA: TGTGCCAGCTCACCAACCAGGGGGACCTACGAGCAGTACTTC; CDR3 protein: CASSPTRGTYEQYF; V gene: TRBV18; D gene: TRBD1; J gene: TRBJ2-7; CDR3 length: 14; clone size: many
CDR3 DNA: TGTGCCAGCAGTTACTCCGGGGGAGAGACCCAGTACTTC; CDR3 protein: CASSYSGGETQYF; V gene: TRBV6-2/TRBV6-3; D gene: NA; J gene: TRBJ2-5; CDR3 length: 13; clone size: NA
CDR3 DNA: TGCAGTGCTAGGGACAGGGTCTCCTACAATGAGCAGTTCTTC; CDR3 protein: CSARDRVSYNEQFF; V gene: TRBV20-1; D gene: TRBD1; J gene: TRBJ2-1; CDR3 length: 14; clone size: NA
CDR3 DNA: TGCGCCAGCAGCTTGAGTACAGGGGATTCACCCCTCCACTTT; CDR3 protein: CASSLSTGDSPLHF; V gene: TRBV5-1; D gene: TRBD1; J gene: TRBJ1-6; CDR3 length: 14; clone size: few
CDR3 DNA: TGTGCCTGGAGTGTAGTCTCCTACGAGCAGTACTTC; CDR3 protein: CAWSVVSYEQYF; V gene: TRBV30; D gene: NA; J gene: TRBJ2-7; CDR3 length: 12; clone size: few
CDR3 DNA: TGCGCCAGCAGCCAAGTGGGCAGCGGGGGCTCCACAGATACGCAGTATTTT; CDR3 protein: CASSQVGSGGSTDTQYF; V gene: TRBV4-3; D gene: TRBD2; J gene: TRBJ2-3; CDR3 length: 17; clone size: medium-sized
CDR3 DNA: TGCGCCAGCCTAGAACCCCCCGGCGGGCCCATTACGGATACGCAGTATTTT; CDR3 protein: CASLEPPGGPITDTQYF; V gene: TRBV5-1; D gene: NA; J gene: TRBJ2-3; CDR3 length: 17; clone size: many
CDR3 DNA: TGCGCCACCAGGAAGGGACAGCAAAATCAGCCCCAGCATTTT; CDR3 protein: CATRKGQQNQPQHF; V gene: TRBV10-2; D gene: TRBD1; J gene: TRBJ1-5; CDR3 length: 14; clone size: few
CDR3 DNA: TGTGCCAGCAGAGTGGGGGATACGCAGTATTTT; CDR3 protein: CASRVGDTQYF; V gene: TRBV12-3/TRBV12-4; D gene: NA; J gene: TRBJ2-3; CDR3 length: 11; clone size: few
CDR3 DNA: TGTGCCAGCTCCCGGAGCGGGGGGGGGATGAATGAGCAGTTCTTC; CDR3 protein: CASSRSGGGMNEQFF; V gene: TRBV6-2/TRBV6-3; D gene: TRBD2; J gene: TRBJ2-1; CDR3 length: 15; clone size: NA
CDR3 DNA: TGCGCCAGCAGCTTGGGTGAGATCGGGGAGCTGTTTTTT; CDR3 protein: CASSLGEIGELFF; V gene: TRBV5-1; D gene: NA; J gene: TRBJ2-2; CDR3 length: 13; clone size: many
CDR3 DNA: TGTGCCAGCCTGTTTCCAGCGGGAGGGCAAGAGACCCAGTACTTC; CDR3 protein: CASLFPAGGQETQYF; V gene: TRBV2; D gene: TRBD2; J gene: TRBJ2-5; CDR3 length: 15; clone size: many
CDR3 DNA: TGTGCCAGCAGACCCGGGGTCACAGATACGCAGTATTTT; CDR3 protein: CASRPGVTDTQYF; V gene: TRBV7-2; D gene: NA; J gene: TRBJ2-3; CDR3 length: 13; clone size: NA
CDR3 DNA: TGTGCCAGCACTCTTAGCGACTCCTACAATGAGCAGTTCTTC; CDR3 protein: CASTLSDSYNEQFF; V gene: TRBV12-3/TRBV12-4; D gene: NA; J gene: TRBJ2-1; CDR3 length: 14; clone size: few
CDR3 DNA: TGTGCCAGCAGTACTCCGGGACAGGGGGCCTACGAGCAGTACTTC; CDR3 protein: CASSTPGQGAYEQYF; V gene: TRBV28; D gene: TRBD1; J gene: TRBJ2-7; CDR3 length: 15; clone size: NA
CDR3 DNA: TGCAGTGCCCCGGGGGGACTCCCATCGGGTACGCAGTATTTT; CDR3 protein: CSAPGGLPSGTQYF; V gene: TRBV20-1; D gene: TRBD2; J gene: TRBJ2-3; CDR3 length: 14; clone size: NA
CDR3 DNA: TGCGCCAGCAGCTATCCTCCGGGACAGGGAAACACTGAAGCTTTCTTT; CDR3 protein: CASSYPPGQGNTEAFF; V gene: TRBV5-1; D gene: TRBD1; J gene: TRBJ1-1; CDR3 length: 16; clone size: NA
CDR3 DNA: TGCGCCAGCAGCTTGGTGGGGTTCACTGAAGCTTTCTTT; CDR3 protein: CASSLVGFTEAFF; V gene: TRBV5-1; D gene: NA; J gene: TRBJ1-1; CDR3 length: 13; clone size: many
CDR3 DNA: TGTGCCAGCAGCCATTGGGACAGGGGGGATACGCAGTATTTT; CDR3 protein: CASSHWDRGDTQYF; V gene: TRBV3-1; D gene: TRBD1; J gene: TRBJ2-3; CDR3 length: 14; clone size: NA
CDR3 DNA: TGTGCCAGGAGACAGGGATTACTAGCCAAAAACATTCAGTACTTC; CDR3 protein: CARRQGLLAKNIQYF; V gene: TRBV21-1; D gene: NA; J gene: TRBJ2-4; CDR3 length: 15; clone size: few
CDR3 DNA: TGTGCCAGCAGCTTCCACAGGGTTAATTCACCCCTCCACTTT; CDR3 protein: CASSFHRVNSPLHF; V gene: TRBV5-6; D gene: NA; J gene: TRBJ1-6; CDR3 length: 14; clone size: NA
CDR3 DNA: TGCAGTGCTAGCAGCACGATGATAAACTATGGCTACACCTTC; CDR3 protein: CSASSTMINYGYTF; V gene: TRBV20-1; D gene: NA; J gene: TRBJ1-2; CDR3 length: 14; clone size: few